These 24 T cell receptor beta chains share one sample of origin, sequenced in a study of long-term antiretroviral therapy in people with HIV (dated by TCRdb to between 2021 and 2023). The immunoSEQ hsTCRB v3.0 assay was used at survey level resolution to sequence the TRB variable region. TCRdb re-hosts the immuneACCESS table, in-frame sequences only. Its copies lack some clones; in the studies checked, an unresolved V gene accounts for under half of them, and the cause for the rest is not known. Counted in this sample were around 25,000 clones; less than 80% of them appeared once. Approximately 10% of the sample rests with the top ten. The material was unsorted PBMCs, obtained 1.1 years before starting antiretroviral therapy. The receptors stem from a middle-aged woman with HIV.

CDR3 DNA: TGTGCCAGCAGGGGGGGGAACAATGAGCAGTTCTTC. Encoded protein: CASRGGNNEQFF. This chain uses TRBV11-3 with TRBJ2-1; TRBD2 matches 7 bases. Looked up from germline, CDR1 is SGHNT and CDR2 is YENEEA. The ends lost 6 bases at V and 5 bases at J; junction bases unmatched: 1. This CDR3 contains 12 residues. Variable domain in full (rest from reference TRBV11-3 and TRBJ2-1): EAGVVQSPRYKIIEKKQPVAFWCNPISGHNTLYWYLQNLGQGPELLIRYENEEAVDDSQLPKDRFSAERLKGVDSTLKIQPAELGDSAVYLCASRGGNNEQFFGPGTRLTVL.

This clone has more than one count but fewer than ten. This chain connects TRBV18 to TRBJ1-1; D is possibly TRBD1 (5 bases). The CDR3 consists of 17 residues. In germline, CDR1 is KGHSH, CDR2 LQKENI. V dropped 0 bases and J dropped 5 bases, with 19 bases sitting between them. Here the CDR3 reads CASSPPGGAPRVTEAFF. The CDR3 nucleotides are TGTGCCAGCTCACCACCGGGCGGTGCCCCCAGGGTGACTGAAGCTTTCTTT.

The chain joins TRBV7-9 to TRBJ1-2; D not certain. The CDR3 consists of 13 residues. The V end lost 5 bases, the J end lost 3 bases, and 10 bases lay between the germline ends. Germline CDR1 is SEHNR and CDR2 is FQNEAQ (reference sequence). In DNA form, the CDR3 reads TGTGCCAGCAGCCCCACCGAGTACTATGGCTACACCTTC. Translating gives CASSPTEYYGYTF.

This clone was observed once. The V call is TRBV15, the J call TRBJ1-5; possible D gene TRBD1, 6 bases. The V end lost 1 base, the J end lost 4 bases, and 8 bases lay between the germline ends. Germline-derived CDR1 and CDR2 are LNHNV and YYDKDF (reference sequence). CDR3 size: 14 residues. Here the CDR3 reads CATSRGGQNQPQHF. The CDR3 DNA is TGTGCCACCAGCAGAGGCGGACAGAATCAGCCCCAGCATTTT.

The genes are TRBV7-9 and TRBJ2-3, with 7 bases aligning to TRBD2. Per germline, CDR1 SEHNR and CDR2 FQNEAQ (reference sequence). This CDR3 contains 15 residues. The ends lost 4 bases at V and 6 bases at J; junction bases unmatched: 10. DNA of the CDR3: TGTGCCAGCAGCTATACTTCGGGGGGTCTGGATACGCAGTATTTT. Translating it yields CASSYTSGGLDTQYF.

The chain combines TRBV9 with TRBJ2-3; 10 bases match TRBD2. V shed 3 bases, J shed 0 bases, and the junction held 4 bases outside the gene matches. Germline CDR1 reads SGDLS; CDR2 reads YYNGEE. The CDR3 is made up of 16 amino acids. DNA of the CDR3: TGTGCCAGCAGCGGTAGACTAGCGGGCAGCACAGATACGCAGTATTTT. It codes for CASSGRLAGSTDTQYF.

The rearrangement uses TRBV30 and TRBJ1-2, with TRBD1 as a possible D gene (5 bases). Deletions cut 2 bases from V and 7 bases from J, with 8 bases between. Germline V gene lookup returns CDR1 GTSNPN and CDR2 SVGIG (reference sequence). This CDR3 has 11 residues. The CDR3 here is CAWSQGGGYTF. Written as DNA, the CDR3 is TGTGCCTGGAGTCAGGGAGGTGGCTACACCTTC.

The J gene is TRBJ1-1, the V gene TRBV9; 11 bases align to TRBD1. The CDR3 sequence is 14 residues long. The germline V gene has CDR1 SGDLS and CDR2 YYNGEE. Unmatched junction bases numbered 6, after V lost 0 bases and J lost 11 bases. Written as DNA, the CDR3 is TGTGCCAGCAGCGTAGTAGGACAGGGGGCAGGGGCTTTCTTT. Encoded protein: CASSVVGQGAGAFF.

The gene calls are TRBV9 and TRBJ1-2; TRBD1 matches 7 bases. The CDR3 has 16 residues. The J segment lost 0 bases and the V segment lost 3 bases, leaving 8 bases of the junction unmatched. Germline V gives CDR1 SGDLS, CDR2 YYNGEE. The CDR3 protein is CASSAGTANTNYGYTF. The CDR3, as DNA: TGTGCCAGCAGCGCCGGGACAGCTAATACTAACTATGGCTACACCTTC.

The J gene is TRBJ2-1, the V gene TRBV7-9, with 8 bases fitting TRBD2. V shed 5 bases and J 12 bases; nucleotides not matched to a gene: 12. The CDR3 is made up of 14 amino acids. Germline loops: CDR1 SEHNR, CDR2 FQNEAQ (reference sequence). CDR3 region: CASSLGSSGGRQFF. The CDR3, as DNA: TGTGCCAGCAGCCTTGGATCGAGCGGGGGTAGGCAGTTCTTC.

The chain has TRBV29-1 and TRBJ2-7; D might be TRBD1 (5 bases). The CDR3 sequence is 13 residues long. V lost 1 base, J lost 6 bases, and 13 bases lay in between. Germline CDR1 SQVTM, CDR2 ANQGSEA. The CDR3 DNA reads as TGCAGCGTTGAAGGACCAGGGCTATTCGAGCAGTACTTC. Its protein is CSVEGPGLFEQYF.

This clone was seen more than once but under ten times. This rearrangement joins TRBV5-4 to TRBJ2-1; D is ambiguous. Trimming cost V 4 bases and J 6 bases, with 14 bases left between them. The CDR3 totals 14 residues. The germline CDR1 and CDR2 sequences are SGHNT and YYREEE (reference sequence). CDR3 sequence (DNA): TGTGCCAGCAGCGACACCCGGTCCGGCAATGAGCAGTTCTTC. Its translation is CASSDTRSGNEQFF.

The chain couples TRBV6-5 to TRBJ1-4; weak D call: TRBD1 (5 bases). CDR3 length: 16 residues. The V gene's germline CDR1 is MNHEY and CDR2 SVGAGI. The V end was cut by 0 bases, the J end by 11 bases, with 19 bases between. For the CDR3, the DNA is TGTGCCAGCAGTTACTCATCCCCCGGGGCTCGGGGGAAACTGTTTTTT. Translated, it gives CASSYSSPGARGKLFF.

CDR3 DNA: TGTGCCAGCAGCTTAAGCAGGAGGGACATTCAGTACTTC. Translation gives CASSLSRRDIQYF. The rearrangement uses TRBV7-2 and TRBJ2-4, with D possibly matching TRBD2 (6 bases). Trimming shortened V by 2 bases and J by 8 bases, and 10 bases separated the two germline ends. Germline V gene lookup returns CDR1 SGHTA and CDR2 FQGNSA. The CDR3 sequence is 13 residues long.

Only one count was recorded for this clone. CDR3 region: CASSLRAGGQVNTIYF. CDR3 in DNA: TGTGCCAGCAGCCTCAGGGCCGGGGGGCAGGTAAACACCATATATTTT. This sequence joins TRBV6-6 and TRBJ1-3, with D perhaps TRBD1 (6 bases). The CDR3 covers 16 residues. Germline V gene lookup returns CDR1 MNHNY and CDR2 SVGAGI (reference sequence). V was clipped by 6 bases and J by 6 bases, with 21 bases between them.

This rearrangement joins TRBV19 to TRBJ2-3, with 7 bases fitting TRBD1. After removal of 8 bases from V and 2 bases from J, the junction contained 7 bases not matched to a gene. The germline V gene encodes CDR1 LNHDA and CDR2 SQIVND (reference sequence). The CDR3 contains 14 residues. CDR3 amino acids: CASSPQGFTDTQYF. The CDR3 DNA sequence: TGTGCCAGTTCCCCACAGGGGTTCACAGATACGCAGTATTTT.

The rearrangement joins TRBV4-2 to TRBJ2-5, with 9 bases aligning to TRBD1. V was pared by 3 bases and J by 4 bases, with 9 bases of the junction left unmatched. In germline, CDR1 is LGHNA, CDR2 YNFKEQ. The CDR3 runs 16 residues. CDR3: CASSQRATGGAETQYF. The CDR3 region has the DNA TGTGCCAGCAGCCAGCGAGCTACAGGGGGCGCAGAGACCCAGTACTTC.

This clone came up a few times. This chain links TRBV7-2 with TRBJ2-7; 7 nucleotides align to TRBD2. The CDR3 consists of 14 residues. V lost 0 bases to trimming and J lost 4 bases; unmatched junction nucleotides: 3. Germline-derived CDR1 and CDR2 are SGHTA and FQGNSA. CDR3 in amino acids: CASSLAGGIYEQYF. The CDR3 coding sequence is TGTGCCAGCAGCTTAGCGGGAGGGATTTACGAGCAGTACTTC.

Here the CDR3 DNA reads TGCAGCGTTGGCACTAGTTACGAGCAGTACTTC. This codes for CSVGTSYEQYF. The chain couples TRBV29-1 to TRBJ2-7; perhaps TRBD2 as D (5 bases). This CDR3 region has 11 residues. CDR1 and CDR2 from the germline V gene are SQVTM and ANQGSEA. V was trimmed by 4 bases and J by 4 bases, leaving 8 bases between them.

The chain employs TRBV5-4 and TRBJ2-2, with 8 positions matching TRBD2. The CDR3 contains 14 residues. CDR1 is SGHNT, CDR2 YYREEE, per germline (reference sequence). Trimming cost V 7 bases and J 3 bases; bases outside gene matches: 5. As DNA, the CDR3 is TGTGCCAGCTTGCGAGCGGGAGACACCGGGGAGCTGTTTTTT. Translated, it gives CASLRAGDTGELFF.

The gene calls are TRBV27 and TRBJ1-2; 8 bases agree with TRBD1. There are 15 residues in the CDR3. Trimming took 3 bases from V and 3 from J; bases not matched to a gene: 6. Germline values: CDR1 MNHEY, CDR2 SMNVEV (reference sequence). The CDR3 nucleotides are TGTGCCAGCAGTTTCTCGACAGGGGCGGACTATGGCTACACCTTC. The encoded protein is CASSFSTGADYGYTF.

The chain carries TRBV30 and TRBJ1-1; TRBD1 matches 9 bases. This CDR3 contains 15 residues. Germline loops: CDR1 GTSNPN, CDR2 SVGIG (reference sequence). Trimming took 0 bases from V and 6 from J; bases not matched to a gene: 8. The CDR3 sequence is CAWSVLGTGLSEAFF. The CDR3 nucleotides are TGTGCCTGGAGTGTACTCGGGACAGGGTTATCTGAAGCTTTCTTT.

The chain joins TRBV11-2 to TRBJ1-4, with a weak D call TRBD1 (5 bases). In germline, CDR1 is SGHAT, CDR2 FQNNGV. The CDR3 sequence is 15 residues long. V was shortened by 3 bases and J by 2 bases, with 10 bases between the two germline ends. Here the CDR3 reads CASSFGGFTNEKLFF. In DNA form, the CDR3 reads TGTGCCAGCAGCTTCGGGGGTTTCACTAATGAAAAACTGTTTTTT.

V gene TRBV4-1 combines with J gene TRBJ2-1; TRBD2 might be the D (7 bases). Germline-derived CDR1 and CDR2 are MGHRA and YSYEKL. V lost 0 bases and J 7 bases, leaving 16 bases between the germline ends. The CDR3 spans 16 residues. This chain's CDR3 is CASSQDSGGARNEQFF. The CDR3 nucleotides are TGCGCCAGCAGCCAAGATAGTGGGGGGGCCAGGAATGAGCAGTTCTTC.